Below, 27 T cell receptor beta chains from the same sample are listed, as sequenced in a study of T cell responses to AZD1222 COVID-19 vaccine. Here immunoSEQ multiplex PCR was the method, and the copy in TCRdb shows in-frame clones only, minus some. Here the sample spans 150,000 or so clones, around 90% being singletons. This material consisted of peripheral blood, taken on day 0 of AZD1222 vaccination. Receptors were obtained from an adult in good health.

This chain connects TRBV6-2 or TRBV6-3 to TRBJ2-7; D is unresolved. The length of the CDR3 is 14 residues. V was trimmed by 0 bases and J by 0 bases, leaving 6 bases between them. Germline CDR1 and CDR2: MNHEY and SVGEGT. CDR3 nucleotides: TGTGCCAGCAGTTACTCGGGTAGCTCCTACGAGCAGTACTTC. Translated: CASSYSGSSYEQYF.

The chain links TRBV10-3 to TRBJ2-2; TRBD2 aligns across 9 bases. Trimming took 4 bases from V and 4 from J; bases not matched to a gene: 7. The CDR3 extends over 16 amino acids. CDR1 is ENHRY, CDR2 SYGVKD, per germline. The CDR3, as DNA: TGTGCCATCAGTGGGGTGATAGCGGGAGTCACCGGGGAGCTGTTTTTT. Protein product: CAISGVIAGVTGELFF.

The CDR3 bases are TGTGCCAGTAGTATAGAAGGCAGGGGGAACACTGAAGCTTTCTTT. Protein: CASSIEGRGNTEAFF. The chain carries TRBV19 and TRBJ1-1; D might be TRBD1 (6 bases). Trimming removed 0 bases from V and 1 base from J, with 9 bases in between. This CDR3 comprises 15 residues. In germline, CDR1 is LNHDA, CDR2 SQIVND (reference sequence).

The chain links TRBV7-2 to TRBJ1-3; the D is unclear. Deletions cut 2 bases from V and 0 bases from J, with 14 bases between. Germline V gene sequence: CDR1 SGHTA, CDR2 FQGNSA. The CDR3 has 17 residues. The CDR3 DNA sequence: TGTGCCAGCAGCTTATCCCGCTCAGGTTCCTCTGGAAACACCATATATTTT. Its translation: CASSLSRSGSSGNTIYF.

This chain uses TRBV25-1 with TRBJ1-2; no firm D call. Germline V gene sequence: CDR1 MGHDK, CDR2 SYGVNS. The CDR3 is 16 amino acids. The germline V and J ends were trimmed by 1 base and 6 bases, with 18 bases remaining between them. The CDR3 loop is CASSEFRAERRDGYTF. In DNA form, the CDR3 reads TGTGCCAGCAGTGAATTTCGTGCCGAACGACGGGATGGCTACACCTTC.

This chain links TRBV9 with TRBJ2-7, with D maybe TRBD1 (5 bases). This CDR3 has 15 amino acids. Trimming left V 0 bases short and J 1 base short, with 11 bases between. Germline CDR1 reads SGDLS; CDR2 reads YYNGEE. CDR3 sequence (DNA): TGTGCCAGCAGCGTAGGACAGTCAGGGTCCTACGAGCAGTACTTC. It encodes CASSVGQSGSYEQYF.

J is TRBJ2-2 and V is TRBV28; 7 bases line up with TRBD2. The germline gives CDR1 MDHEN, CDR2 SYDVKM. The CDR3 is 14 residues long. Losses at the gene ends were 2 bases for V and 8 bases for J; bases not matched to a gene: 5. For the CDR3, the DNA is TGTGCCAGCAGTTTAGGCGGGAGTGGTGGGGAGCTGTTTTTT. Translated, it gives CASSLGGSGGELFF.

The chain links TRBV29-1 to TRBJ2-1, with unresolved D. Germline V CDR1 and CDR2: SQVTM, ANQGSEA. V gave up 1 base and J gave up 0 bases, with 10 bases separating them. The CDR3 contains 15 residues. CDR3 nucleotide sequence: TGCAGCGTTGAAGCTGGGCGACGCTCCTACAATGAGCAGTTCTTC. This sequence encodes CSVEAGRRSYNEQFF.

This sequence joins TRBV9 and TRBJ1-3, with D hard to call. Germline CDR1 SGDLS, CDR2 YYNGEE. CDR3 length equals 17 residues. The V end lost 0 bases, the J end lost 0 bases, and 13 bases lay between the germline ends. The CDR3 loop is CASSVAPLQSSGNTIYF. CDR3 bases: TGTGCCAGCAGCGTAGCCCCTTTACAGAGCTCTGGAAACACCATATATTTT.

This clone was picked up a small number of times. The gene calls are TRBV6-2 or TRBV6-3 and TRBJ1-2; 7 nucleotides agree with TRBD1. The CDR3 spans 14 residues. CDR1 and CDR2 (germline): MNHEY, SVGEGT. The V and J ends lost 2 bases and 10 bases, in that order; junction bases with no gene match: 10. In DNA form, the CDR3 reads TGTGCCAGCAGTTACCCTCGGGACAGCTCTTTCTACACCTTC. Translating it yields CASSYPRDSSFYTF.

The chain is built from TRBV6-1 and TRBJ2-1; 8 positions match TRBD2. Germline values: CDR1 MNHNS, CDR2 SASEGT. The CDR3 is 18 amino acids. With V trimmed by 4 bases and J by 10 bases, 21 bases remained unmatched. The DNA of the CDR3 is TGTGCCAGCAGTGTGAAGAGTAGCGGGACCTCGGGGATTTCGGAGCAGTTCTTC. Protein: CASSVKSSGTSGISEQFF.

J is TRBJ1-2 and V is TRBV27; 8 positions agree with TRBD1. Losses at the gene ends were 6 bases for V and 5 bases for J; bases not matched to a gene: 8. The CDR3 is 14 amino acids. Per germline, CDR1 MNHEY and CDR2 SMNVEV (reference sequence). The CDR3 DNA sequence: TGTGCCAGCAGGGCAGGGGGCAGTAGGTATGGCTACACCTTC. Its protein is CASRAGGSRYGYTF.

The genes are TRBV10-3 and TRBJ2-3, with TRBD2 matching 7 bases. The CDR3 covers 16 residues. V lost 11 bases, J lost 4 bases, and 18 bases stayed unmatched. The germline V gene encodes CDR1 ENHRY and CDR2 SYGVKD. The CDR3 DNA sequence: TGTGCCGCCTCACCAAGTGGCGGGAGAAATGCAGATACGCAGTATTTT. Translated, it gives CAASPSGGRNADTQYF.

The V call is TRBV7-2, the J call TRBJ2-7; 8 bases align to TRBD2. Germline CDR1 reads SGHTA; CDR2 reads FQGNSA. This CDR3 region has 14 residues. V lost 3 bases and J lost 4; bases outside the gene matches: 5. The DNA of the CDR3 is TGTGCCAGCAGCTTCAGCGGGAGTACGTACGAGCAGTACTTC. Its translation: CASSFSGSTYEQYF.

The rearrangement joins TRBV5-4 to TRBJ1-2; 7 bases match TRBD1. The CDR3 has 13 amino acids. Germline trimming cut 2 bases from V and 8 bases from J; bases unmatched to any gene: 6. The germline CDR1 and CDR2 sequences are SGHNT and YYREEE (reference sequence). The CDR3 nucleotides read TGTGCCAGCAGCTTCGACAGGGTCACGGGCTACACCTTC. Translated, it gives CASSFDRVTGYTF.

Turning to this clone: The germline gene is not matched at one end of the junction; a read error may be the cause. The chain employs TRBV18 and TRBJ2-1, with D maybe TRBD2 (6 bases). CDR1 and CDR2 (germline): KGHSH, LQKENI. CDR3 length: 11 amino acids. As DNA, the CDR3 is TGTGTCAGCCGCGGCGGGGATAGGCAGTTCTTC. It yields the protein CVSRGGDRQFF.

The CDR3 coding sequence is TGTGCCAGCAGCCCAGCAACTAGCGCGGGAAACACCATATATTTT. Amino acids: CASSPATSAGNTIYF. The chain couples TRBV9 to TRBJ1-3; D is undetermined. Germline CDR1 SGDLS, CDR2 YYNGEE. V dropped 4 bases and J dropped 4 bases, with 15 bases sitting between them. CDR3 length equals 15 residues.

The CDR3 here is CSASVLRQYF. Here the CDR3 DNA reads TGCAGTGCCTCGGTCTTGAGGCAGTACTTC. The chain recombines TRBV20-1 with TRBJ2-7; D is undetermined. This CDR3 spans 10 amino acids. The V and J ends lost 6 bases and 9 bases respectively, with 12 bases between them. Germline loops: CDR1 DFQATT, CDR2 SNEGSKA (reference sequence).

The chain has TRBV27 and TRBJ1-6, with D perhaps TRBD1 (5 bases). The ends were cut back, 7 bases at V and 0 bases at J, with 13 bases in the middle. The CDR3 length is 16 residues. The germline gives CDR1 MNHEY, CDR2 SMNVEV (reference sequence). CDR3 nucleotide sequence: TGTGCCAGCACTACTGGGGGGAGCTCCTATAATTCACCCCTCCACTTT. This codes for CASTTGGSSYNSPLHF.

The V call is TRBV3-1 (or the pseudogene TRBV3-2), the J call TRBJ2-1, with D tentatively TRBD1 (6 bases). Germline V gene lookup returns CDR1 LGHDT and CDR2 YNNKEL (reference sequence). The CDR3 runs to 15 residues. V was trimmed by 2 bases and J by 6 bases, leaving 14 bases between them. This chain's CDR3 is CASSQIRTALNEQFF. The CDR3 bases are TGTGCCAGCAGCCAAATAAGGACAGCCCTCAATGAGCAGTTCTTC.

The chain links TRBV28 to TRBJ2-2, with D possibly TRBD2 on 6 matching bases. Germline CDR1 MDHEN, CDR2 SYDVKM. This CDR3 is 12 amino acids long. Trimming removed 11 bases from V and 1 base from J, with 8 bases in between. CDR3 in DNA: TGTGCCGTCGGGGGGAACACCGGGGAGCTGTTTTTT. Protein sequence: CAVGGNTGELFF.

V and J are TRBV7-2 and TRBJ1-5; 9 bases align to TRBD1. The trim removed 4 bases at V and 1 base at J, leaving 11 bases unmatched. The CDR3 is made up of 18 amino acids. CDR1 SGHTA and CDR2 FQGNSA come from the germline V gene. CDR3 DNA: TGTGCCAGCAGCTCTAAAACAGGGGGCGCTGGGAGCAATCAGCCCCAGCATTTT. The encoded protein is CASSSKTGGAGSNQPQHF.

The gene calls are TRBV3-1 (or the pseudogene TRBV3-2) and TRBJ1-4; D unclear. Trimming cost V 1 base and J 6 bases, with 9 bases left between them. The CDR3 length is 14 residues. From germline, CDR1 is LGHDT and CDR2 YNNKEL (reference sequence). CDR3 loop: CASSQGGIYEKLFF. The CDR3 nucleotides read TGTGCCAGCAGCCAAGGGGGTATTTATGAAAAACTGTTTTTT.

The CDR3 DNA is TGTGCCAGCAGCCCGACAGGGTCGGGGGATACGCAGTATTTT. This gives the protein CASSPTGSGDTQYF. J is TRBJ2-3 and V is TRBV13; 7 nucleotides line up with TRBD1. The CDR3 has 14 residues. V lost 5 bases to trimming and J lost 6 bases; unmatched junction nucleotides: 8. The germline V gene has CDR1 PRHDT and CDR2 FYEKMQ (reference sequence).

The CDR3 loop is CASSIDLADYTGELFF. The CDR3 region has the DNA TGTGCCAGTAGTATAGATTTAGCGGACTACACCGGGGAGCTGTTTTTT. The chain couples TRBV19 to TRBJ2-2; TRBD2 might be the D (6 bases). Germline V gene data show CDR1 as LNHDA and CDR2 as SQIVND (reference sequence). This CDR3 comprises 16 residues. The ends were cut back, 0 bases at V and 3 bases at J, with 11 bases in the middle. The complete variable domain, with remaining parts taken from reference TRBV19 and TRBJ2-2, reads DGGITQSPKYLFRKEGQNVTLSCEQNLNHDAMYWYRQDPGQGLRLIYYSQIVNDFQKGDIAEGYSVSREKKESFPLTVTSAQKNPTAFYLCASSIDLADYTGELFFGEGSRLTVL.

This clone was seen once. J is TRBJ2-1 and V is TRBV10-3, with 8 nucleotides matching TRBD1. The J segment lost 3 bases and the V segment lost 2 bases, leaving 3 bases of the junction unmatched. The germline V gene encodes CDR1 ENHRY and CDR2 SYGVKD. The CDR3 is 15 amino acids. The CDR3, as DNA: TGTGCCATCAGTGAGGACGGGACAGGCTACAATGAGCAGTTCTTC. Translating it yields CAISEDGTGYNEQFF.

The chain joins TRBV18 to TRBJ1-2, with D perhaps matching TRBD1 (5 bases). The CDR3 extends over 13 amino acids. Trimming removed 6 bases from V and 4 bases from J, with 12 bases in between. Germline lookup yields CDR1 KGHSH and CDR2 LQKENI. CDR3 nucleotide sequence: TGTGCCAGCTCGACCGACAGAATCTATGGCTACACCTTC. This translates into CASSTDRIYGYTF.